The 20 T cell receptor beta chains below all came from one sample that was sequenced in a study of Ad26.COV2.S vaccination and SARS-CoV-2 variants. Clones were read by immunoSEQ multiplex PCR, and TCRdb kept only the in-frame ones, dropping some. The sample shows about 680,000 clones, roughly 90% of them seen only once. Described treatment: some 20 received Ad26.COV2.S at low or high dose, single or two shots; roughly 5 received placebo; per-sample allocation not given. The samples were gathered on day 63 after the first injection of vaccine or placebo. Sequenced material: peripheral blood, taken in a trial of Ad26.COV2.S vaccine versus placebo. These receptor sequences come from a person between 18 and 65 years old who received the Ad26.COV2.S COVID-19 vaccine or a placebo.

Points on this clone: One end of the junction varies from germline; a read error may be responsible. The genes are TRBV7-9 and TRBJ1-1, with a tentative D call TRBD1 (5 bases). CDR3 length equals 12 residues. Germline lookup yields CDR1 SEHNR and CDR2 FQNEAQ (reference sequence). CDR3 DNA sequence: TGTGCCAGCAGTTTAGGGACGGTTGAAGCTTTCTTT. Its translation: CASSLGTVEAFF.

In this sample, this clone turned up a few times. CDR3 nucleotides: TGTGCCAGCAGTTTGGGAGGTACACGTCTGCCTTTCTTT. Translated: CASSLGGTRLPFF. The chain joins TRBV6-5 to TRBJ1-1; D gene unclear. CDR3 length: 13 amino acids. The V gene lost 4 bases and the J gene lost 12 bases, with 18 bases spanning the gap. The germline CDR1 and CDR2 sequences are MNHEY and SVGAGI.

For the CDR3, the DNA is TGTGCCAGCAGCGTCGGGACCGCACCGCACACTGAAGCTTTCTTT. It specifies CASSVGTAPHTEAFF. This chain uses TRBV9 with TRBJ1-1; possible D gene TRBD1, 5 bases. There are 15 residues in the CDR3. V lost 2 bases, J lost 3 bases, and 14 bases lay in between. The germline gives CDR1 SGDLS, CDR2 YYNGEE.

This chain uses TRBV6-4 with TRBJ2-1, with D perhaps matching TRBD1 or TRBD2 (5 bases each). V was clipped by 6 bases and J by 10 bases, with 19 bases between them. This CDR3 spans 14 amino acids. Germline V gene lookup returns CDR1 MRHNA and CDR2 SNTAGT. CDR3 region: CASRSGPNSREQFF. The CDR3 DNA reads TGTGCCAGCAGATCGGGACCCAATTCACGGGAGCAGTTCTTC.

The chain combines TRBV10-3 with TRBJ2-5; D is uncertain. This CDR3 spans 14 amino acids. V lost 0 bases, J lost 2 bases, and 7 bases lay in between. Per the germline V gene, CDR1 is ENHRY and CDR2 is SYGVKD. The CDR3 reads CAISESNRQETQYF. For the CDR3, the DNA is TGTGCCATCAGTGAGTCGAATAGGCAAGAGACCCAGTACTTC.

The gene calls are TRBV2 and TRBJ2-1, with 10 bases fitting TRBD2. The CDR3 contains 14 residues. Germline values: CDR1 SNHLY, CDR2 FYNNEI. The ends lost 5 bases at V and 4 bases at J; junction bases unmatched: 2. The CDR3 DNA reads TGTGCCAGCAGTATGACTAGCGGGTACAATGAGCAGTTCTTC. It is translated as CASSMTSGYNEQFF.

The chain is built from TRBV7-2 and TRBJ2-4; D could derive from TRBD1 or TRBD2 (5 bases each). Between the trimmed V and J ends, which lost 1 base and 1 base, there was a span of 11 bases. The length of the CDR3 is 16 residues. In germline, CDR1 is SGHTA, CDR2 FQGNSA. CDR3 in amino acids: CASSLDGAQAKNIQYF. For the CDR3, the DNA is TGTGCCAGCAGCTTAGACGGGGCCCAGGCCAAAAACATTCAGTACTTC.

CDR3 sequence: CASTTGGNSPLHF. The CDR3 coding sequence is TGTGCCAGCACCACAGGAGGGAATTCACCCCTCCACTTT. This chain links TRBV9 with TRBJ1-6, with D tentatively TRBD1 (5 bases). The CDR3 has 13 amino acids. Germline CDR1 SGDLS, CDR2 YYNGEE. The V and J ends lost 6 bases and 7 bases respectively, with 11 bases between them.

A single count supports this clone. CDR3 residues: CAISPRGGQSYNEQFF. Written as DNA, the CDR3 is TGTGCCATCAGTCCACGCGGGGGTCAATCCTACAATGAGCAGTTCTTC. The genes are TRBV10-3 and TRBJ2-1; the match to TRBD2 covers 7 bases. Germline CDR1 is ENHRY and CDR2 is SYGVKD. This CDR3 comprises 16 residues. V lost 5 bases to trimming and J lost 1 base; unmatched junction nucleotides: 8.

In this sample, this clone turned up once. In DNA form, the CDR3 reads TGTGCCAGCAGCTCGGACAGGGCTAACGAGCAGTACTTC. Encoded protein: CASSSDRANEQYF. This chain links TRBV7-8 with TRBJ2-7; 8 nucleotides agree with TRBD1. The trim removed 4 bases at V and 5 bases at J, leaving 4 bases unmatched. The CDR3 consists of 13 residues. Germline CDR1 and CDR2: SGHVS and FQNEAQ.

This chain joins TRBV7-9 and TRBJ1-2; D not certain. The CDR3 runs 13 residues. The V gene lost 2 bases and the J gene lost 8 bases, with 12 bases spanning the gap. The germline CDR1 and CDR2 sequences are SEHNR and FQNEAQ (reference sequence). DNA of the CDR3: TGTGCCAGCAGCTTATCCGAGGGTGGAGGCTACACCTTC. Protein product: CASSLSEGGGYTF.

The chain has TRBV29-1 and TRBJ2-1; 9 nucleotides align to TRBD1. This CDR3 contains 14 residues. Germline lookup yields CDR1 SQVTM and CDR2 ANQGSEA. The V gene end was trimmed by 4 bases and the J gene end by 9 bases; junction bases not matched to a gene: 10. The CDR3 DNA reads TGCAGCGTTGTGTTCTTGGGACAGGGTATTGAGCAGTTCTTC. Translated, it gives CSVVFLGQGIEQFF.

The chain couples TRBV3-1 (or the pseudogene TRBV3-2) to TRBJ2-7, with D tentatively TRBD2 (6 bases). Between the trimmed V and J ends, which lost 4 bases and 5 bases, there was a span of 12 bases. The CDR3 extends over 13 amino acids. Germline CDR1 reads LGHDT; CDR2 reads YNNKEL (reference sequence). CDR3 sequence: CASSRLGGHEQYF. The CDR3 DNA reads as TGTGCCAGCAGCCGGTTGGGGGGACACGAGCAGTACTTC.

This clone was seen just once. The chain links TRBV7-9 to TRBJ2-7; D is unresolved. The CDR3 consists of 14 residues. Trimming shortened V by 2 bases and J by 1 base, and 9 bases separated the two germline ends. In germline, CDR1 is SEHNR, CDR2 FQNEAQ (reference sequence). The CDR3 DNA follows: TGTGCCAGCAGCTTAATGGGCTTATCCTACGAGCAGTACTTC. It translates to CASSLMGLSYEQYF. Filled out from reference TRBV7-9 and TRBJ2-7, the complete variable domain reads DTGVSQNPRHKITKRGQNVTFRCDPISEHNRLYWYRQTLGQGPEFLTYFQNEAQLEKSRLLSDRFSAERPKGSFSTLEIQRTEQGDSAMYLCASSLMGLSYEQYFGPGTRLTVT.

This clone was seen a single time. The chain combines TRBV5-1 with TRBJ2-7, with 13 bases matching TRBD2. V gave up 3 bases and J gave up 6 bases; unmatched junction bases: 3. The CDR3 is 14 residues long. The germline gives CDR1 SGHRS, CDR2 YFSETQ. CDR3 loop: CASSSGLAGLEQYF. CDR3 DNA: TGCGCCAGCAGCTCGGGACTAGCGGGACTCGAGCAGTACTTC.

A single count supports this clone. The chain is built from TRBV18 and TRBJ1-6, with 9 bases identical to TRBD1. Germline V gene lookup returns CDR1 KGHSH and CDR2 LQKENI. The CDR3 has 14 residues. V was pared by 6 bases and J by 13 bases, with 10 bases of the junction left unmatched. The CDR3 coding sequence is TGTGCCAGCTCTCTCCGGGACAGGGAAGTTCCCCTCCACTTT. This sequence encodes CASSLRDREVPLHF. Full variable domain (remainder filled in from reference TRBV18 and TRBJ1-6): NAGVMQNPRHLVRRRGQEARLRCSPMKGHSHVYWYRQLPEEGLKFMVYLQKENIIDESGMPKERFSAEFPKEGPSILRIQQVVRGDSAAYFCASSLRDREVPLHFGNGTRLTVT.

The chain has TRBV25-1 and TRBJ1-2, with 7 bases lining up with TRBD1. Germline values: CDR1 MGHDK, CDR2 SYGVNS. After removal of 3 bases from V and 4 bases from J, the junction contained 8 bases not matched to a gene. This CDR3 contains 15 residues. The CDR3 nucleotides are TGTGCCAGCAGTGAGGACAGGCTGATCCTCTATGGCTACACCTTC. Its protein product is CASSEDRLILYGYTF.

This chain's CDR3 is CASNKQGSNQPQHF. CDR3 nucleotide sequence: TGTGCCAGCAATAAACAGGGTAGCAATCAGCCCCAGCATTTT. The rearrangement joins TRBV6-5 to TRBJ1-5; weak D call: TRBD1 (6 bases). Germline lookup yields CDR1 MNHEY and CDR2 SVGAGI. Trimming removed 7 bases from V and 0 bases from J, with 10 bases in between. The CDR3 extends over 14 amino acids.

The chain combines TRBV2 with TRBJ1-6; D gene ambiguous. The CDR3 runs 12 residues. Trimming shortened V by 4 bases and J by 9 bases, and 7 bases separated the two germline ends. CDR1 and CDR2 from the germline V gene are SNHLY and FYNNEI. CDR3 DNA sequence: TGTGCCAGCAGTGTCGCAGCTTCACCCCTCCACTTT. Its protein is CASSVAASPLHF.

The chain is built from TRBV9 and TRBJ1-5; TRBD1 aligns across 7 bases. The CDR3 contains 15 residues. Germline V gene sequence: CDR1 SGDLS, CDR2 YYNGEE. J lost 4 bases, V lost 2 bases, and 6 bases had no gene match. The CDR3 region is CASSVAGTVNQPQHF. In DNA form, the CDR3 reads TGTGCCAGCAGCGTTGCCGGGACAGTAAATCAGCCCCAGCATTTT. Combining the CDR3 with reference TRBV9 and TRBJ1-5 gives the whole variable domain DSGVTQTPKHLITATGQRVTLRCSPRSGDLSVYWYQQSLDQGLQFLIQYYNGEERAKGNILERFSAQQFPDLHSELNLSSLELGDSALYFCASSVAGTVNQPQHFGDGTRLSIL.